The 31 T cell receptor beta chains listed next were all sequenced from one sample in a study of blood T cell repertoires in COVID-19. Generated by immunoSEQ multiplex PCR, the TCRdb table keeps only in-frame clones and is missing some. The sample carries under 150,000 clones, 75% to 90% recorded once. Sequenced input: PBMCs or T cells enriched from blood (not recorded which). The receptor set was obtained from a man in his fifties in a cohort exposed to, infected with or recovered from COVID-19 (not recorded which).

The rearrangement uses TRBV5-4 and TRBJ1-1, with 9 bases identical to TRBD1. V lost 0 bases and J lost 4; bases outside the gene matches: 7. The germline V gene has CDR1 SGHNT and CDR2 YYREEE (reference sequence). There are 16 residues in the CDR3. CDR3 protein: CASSLDPQGARTEAFF. The CDR3 nucleotides are TGTGCCAGCAGCTTGGACCCACAGGGGGCGCGCACTGAAGCTTTCTTT.

The chain carries TRBV29-1 and TRBJ2-7; TRBD2 aligns across 7 bases. The CDR3 sequence is 12 residues long. The V and J ends lost 7 bases and 3 bases, in that order; junction bases with no gene match: 6. CDR1 SQVTM and CDR2 ANQGSEA come from the germline V gene. This CDR3 reads CSGGEGFYEQYF. The CDR3 DNA reads as TGCAGCGGAGGGGAGGGTTTCTACGAGCAGTACTTC.

The rearrangement uses TRBV18 and TRBJ2-3; 9 bases map to TRBD2. Looked up from germline, CDR1 is KGHSH and CDR2 is LQKENI. The CDR3 length is 16 residues. The trim removed 4 bases at V and 5 bases at J, leaving 10 bases unmatched. The CDR3 DNA follows: TGTGCCAGCTCACAAGAGGCGGGAGGGCCCGGAGATACGCAGTATTTT. Amino acid sequence: CASSQEAGGPGDTQYF.

The chain recombines TRBV3-1 (or the pseudogene TRBV3-2) with TRBJ1-1, with no clear D. From germline, CDR1 is LGHDT and CDR2 YNNKEL (reference sequence). This CDR3 has 14 amino acids. Trimming removed 3 bases from V and 4 bases from J, with 12 bases in between. The CDR3 loop reads CASSQSLGVTEAFF. In DNA form, the CDR3 reads TGTGCCAGCAGCCAGTCGCTCGGGGTCACTGAAGCTTTCTTT.

Written as DNA, the CDR3 is TGTGCCAGCAGCGTCGAGGGCCGAATCGGGTACACTGAAGCTTTCTTT. This codes for CASSVEGRIGYTEAFF. The rearrangement links TRBV9 to TRBJ1-1; D gene unclear. Germline V gene lookup returns CDR1 SGDLS and CDR2 YYNGEE. The CDR3 runs to 16 residues. Trimming left V 2 bases short and J 3 bases short, with 17 bases between.

The CDR3 DNA reads TGTGCCAGCAGCTCAGACAGGGGGGTGGTGTTAGGCAATGAGCAGTTCTTC. Amino acid sequence: CASSSDRGVVLGNEQFF. The chain uses TRBV6-2 or TRBV6-3 and TRBJ2-1; TRBD1 matches 9 bases. There are 17 residues in the CDR3. Germline CDR1 reads MNHEY; CDR2 reads SVGEGT. Trimming at V came to 6 bases and at J to 6 bases, leaving 15 bases not matched to a gene.

This clone was observed a handful of times. The V call is TRBV28, the J call TRBJ2-5; D is perhaps TRBD2 (5 bases). The CDR3 sequence is 14 residues long. Trimming took 6 bases from V and 9 from J, leaving 20 bases between them. The V gene's germline CDR1 is MDHEN and CDR2 SYDVKM. The CDR3 is CASRPSGSVMAQYF. Written as DNA, the CDR3 is TGTGCCAGCAGGCCTTCGGGGAGTGTTATGGCCCAGTACTTC.

The genes are TRBV27 and TRBJ1-1; 7 nucleotides align to TRBD1. The CDR3 spans 13 residues. Germline loops: CDR1 MNHEY, CDR2 SMNVEV (reference sequence). Trimming at V came to 7 bases and at J to 4 bases, leaving 6 bases not matched to a gene. The CDR3 sequence: CASKGAGGTEAFF. The CDR3 region has the DNA TGTGCCAGCAAGGGGGCCGGGGGCACTGAAGCTTTCTTT.

The chain is built from TRBV7-9 and TRBJ1-1; 8 bases agree with TRBD1. Germline CDR1 SEHNR, CDR2 FQNEAQ (reference sequence). Germline trimming cut 1 base from V and 11 bases from J; bases unmatched to any gene: 9. This CDR3 is 14 amino acids long. The CDR3 protein is CASSLDPRTGMAFF. Here the CDR3 DNA reads TGTGCCAGCAGCTTAGATCCTCGGACAGGGATGGCTTTCTTT.

The V and J genes are TRBV7-8 and TRBJ2-7; the D gene is possibly TRBD2 (5 bases). V lost 8 bases, J lost 2 bases, and 10 bases lay in between. Germline V gene data show CDR1 as SGHVS and CDR2 as FQNEAQ. The CDR3 covers 12 residues. The CDR3 sequence is CASGWRAYEQYF. DNA of the CDR3: TGTGCCAGCGGGTGGCGGGCCTACGAGCAGTACTTC.

This chain uses TRBV4-1 with TRBJ2-5; no clear D gene. Trimming removed 1 base from V and 3 bases from J, with 9 bases in between. Per germline, CDR1 MGHRA and CDR2 YSYEKL. The CDR3 spans 14 residues. CDR3 in amino acids: CASSQASQEETQYF. CDR3 DNA: TGCGCCAGCAGCCAAGCCAGTCAAGAAGAGACCCAGTACTTC.

V is TRBV5-1 and J is TRBJ2-5, with 11 bases matching TRBD1. The V gene's germline CDR1 is SGHRS and CDR2 YFSETQ. V lost 4 bases, J lost 3 bases, and 5 bases stayed unmatched. This CDR3 spans 15 amino acids. The CDR3 coding sequence is TGCGCCAGCAGCACGGGGACAGGGGGAGAAGAGACCCAGTACTTC. Translating it yields CASSTGTGGEETQYF.

This chain joins TRBV3-1 (or the pseudogene TRBV3-2) and TRBJ1-2; D might be TRBD1 (5 bases). This CDR3 region has 14 residues. From germline, CDR1 is LGHDT and CDR2 YNNKEL (reference sequence). V lost 4 bases, J lost 4 bases, and 13 bases lay in between. CDR3 sequence (DNA): TGTGCCAGCAGCCCGTGGCAGGGCGCCTATGGCTACACCTTC. Translation gives CASSPWQGAYGYTF.

V is TRBV19 and J is TRBJ1-4; TRBD1 aligns across 7 bases. The V and J ends lost 5 bases and 3 bases, in that order; junction bases with no gene match: 3. CDR1 is LNHDA and CDR2 is SQIVND in the germline V gene (reference sequence). There are 14 residues in the CDR3. The CDR3 DNA reads as TGTGCCAGTAGTCCAGGGACAGCTAATGAAAAACTGTTTTTT. As protein: CASSPGTANEKLFF.

CDR3 nucleotide sequence: TGTGCCAGCAGCTTGGCAGGTGCTGGAAACACCATATATTTT. It yields the protein CASSLAGAGNTIYF. V and J are TRBV5-4 and TRBJ1-3; no clear D. Germline V gene data show CDR1 as SGHNT and CDR2 as YYREEE (reference sequence). The CDR3 contains 14 residues. V shed 0 bases and J shed 2 bases, with 6 bases lying between them.

The V call is TRBV5-8, the J call TRBJ1-5, with 7 positions matching TRBD1. V shed 1 base, J shed 11 bases, and the junction held 15 bases outside the gene matches. The CDR3 has 16 residues. Germline CDR1 is SGHTS and CDR2 is YDEGEE. CDR3 sequence: CASSLKGASEPPAQHF. The CDR3 DNA reads as TGTGCCAGCAGCTTGAAGGGGGCCTCGGAACCACCGGCCCAGCATTTT.

The rearrangement uses TRBV7-2 and TRBJ2-1, with D uncertain. Trimming stripped 2 bases from V and 0 bases from J, with 11 bases between. This CDR3 region has 16 residues. Looked up from germline, CDR1 is SGHTA and CDR2 is FQGNSA. CDR3 sequence (DNA): TGTGCCAGCAGCTTAAGACTCCGCAGCTCCTACAATGAGCAGTTCTTC. Encoded protein: CASSLRLRSSYNEQFF. The whole variable domain, filled in from reference TRBV7-2 and TRBJ2-1, reads GAGVSQSPSNKVTEKGKDVELRCDPISGHTALYWYRQSLGQGLEFLIYFQGNSAPDKSGLPSDRFSAERTGGSVSTLTIQRTQQEDSAVYLCASSLRLRSSYNEQFFGPGTRLTVL.

V gene TRBV5-1 combines with J gene TRBJ2-3; the match to TRBD1 covers 9 bases. V shed 4 bases, J shed 4 bases, and the junction held 4 bases outside the gene matches. Looked up from germline, CDR1 is SGHRS and CDR2 is YFSETQ. CDR3 size: 14 residues. The CDR3 is CASSPGTGSDTQYF. In DNA form, the CDR3 reads TGCGCCAGCAGCCCGGGGACAGGGTCAGATACGCAGTATTTT.

This chain connects TRBV6-6 to TRBJ1-1, with a tentative D call TRBD1 (5 bases). Trimming stripped 2 bases from V and 5 bases from J, with 12 bases between. The CDR3 consists of 14 residues. Germline-derived CDR1 and CDR2 are MNHNY and SVGAGI (reference sequence). The CDR3 reads CASSYPGGGTEAFF. The CDR3 DNA follows: TGTGCCAGCAGTTACCCTGGGGGGGGGACTGAAGCTTTCTTT.

This clone was picked up one time. Other DNA sequences in this specimen translate into the identical CDR3. The chain has TRBV5-4 and TRBJ2-5; a weak D match, TRBD1 (7 bases). The length of the CDR3 is 12 residues. Germline-derived CDR1 and CDR2 are SGHNT and YYREEE (reference sequence). Trimming removed 4 bases at V and 5 bases at J, with 9 bases between. This chain's CDR3 is CASSPGGETQYF. In nucleotides, the CDR3 is TGTGCCAGCAGCCCAGGGGGGGAGACCCAGTACTTC.

The V call is TRBV12-3 or TRBV12-4, the J call TRBJ1-2; D call uncertain. The CDR3 is 12 residues long. V was shortened by 7 bases and J by 8 bases, with 14 bases between the two germline ends. The CDR3 reads CASTPGSSGYTF. The CDR3 coding sequence is TGTGCCAGCACCCCTGGGAGCTCGGGCTACACCTTC.

The chain joins TRBV7-2 to TRBJ2-3, with TRBD1 matching over 9 bases. Germline CDR1 SGHTA, CDR2 FQGNSA. Trimming at V came to 8 bases and at J to 13 bases, leaving 16 bases not matched to a gene. The length of the CDR3 is 14 residues. The CDR3 DNA sequence: TGTGCCAGCGGGGATAGAGGTGGGGACAGGGTGAAGTATTTT. Its protein product is CASGDRGGDRVKYF.

The rearrangement joins TRBV19 to TRBJ2-1; tentative D call: TRBD1 (7 bases). V was trimmed by 2 bases and J by 3 bases, leaving 11 bases between them. CDR3 length equals 15 residues. Germline values: CDR1 LNHDA, CDR2 SQIVND (reference sequence). The CDR3 is CASSIRQGLYNEQFF. The CDR3 DNA reads as TGTGCCAGTAGTATAAGACAGGGACTCTACAATGAGCAGTTCTTC.

The rearrangement joins TRBV10-3 to TRBJ1-1; D might be TRBD1 (5 bases). Trimming removed 6 bases from V and 3 bases from J, with 8 bases in between. Per the germline V gene, CDR1 is ENHRY and CDR2 is SYGVKD. The CDR3 has 12 amino acids. The chain's CDR3 is CAISGGDTEAFF. In DNA form, the CDR3 reads TGTGCCATCAGCGGGGGGGACACTGAAGCTTTCTTT.

This chain joins TRBV29-1 and TRBJ2-1; D perhaps matches TRBD2 (5 bases). The length of the CDR3 is 15 residues. Looked up from germline, CDR1 is SQVTM and CDR2 is ANQGSEA. With 1 base removed from V and 5 bases from J, the gap between germline ends came to 15 bases. CDR3 coding DNA: TGCAGCGTTGAAGGAGTAGCGACTAAGAACAATGAGCAGTTCTTC. Translation: CSVEGVATKNNEQFF.

The rearrangement links TRBV3-1 (or the pseudogene TRBV3-2) to TRBJ2-7; possibly TRBD1 for D (5 bases). Deletions cut 1 base from V and 6 bases from J, with 10 bases between. Germline assignment: CDR1 LGHDT and CDR2 YNNKEL (reference sequence). The CDR3 spans 13 residues. CDR3 region: CASSQGGQLEQYF. The DNA of the CDR3 is TGTGCCAGCAGCCAAGGGGGCCAGCTCGAGCAGTACTTC.

This clone is medium-sized. The chain couples TRBV5-6 to TRBJ1-6; D might be TRBD1 (6 bases). From germline, CDR1 is SGHDT and CDR2 YYEEEE. This CDR3 spans 15 amino acids. Trimming removed 1 base at V and 9 bases at J, with 14 bases between. The chain's CDR3 is CASSLLAGEGSPLHF. The DNA for the CDR3 is TGTGCCAGCAGCTTGTTGGCAGGGGAGGGTTCACCCCTCCACTTT.

This clone was detected once. V and J are TRBV6-5 and TRBJ2-3; D is undetermined. The CDR3 runs 12 residues. Germline V gene sequence: CDR1 MNHEY, CDR2 SVGAGI. Trimming cost V 6 bases and J 0 bases, with 4 bases left between them. CDR3 protein: CASRQSTDTQYF. CDR3 nucleotides: TGTGCCAGCAGACAAAGCACAGATACGCAGTATTTT.

This chain connects TRBV19 to TRBJ1-2; D remains ambiguous. V lost 10 bases and J lost 2, with 23 bases in between. Germline values: CDR1 LNHDA, CDR2 SQIVND (reference sequence). The CDR3 consists of 16 residues. CDR3 loop: CATRRLGPGPNYGYTF. Here the CDR3 DNA reads TGTGCCACCAGAAGACTAGGGCCCGGGCCCAACTATGGCTACACCTTC.

The chain uses TRBV18 and TRBJ2-1; 7 bases fit TRBD2. Unmatched junction bases numbered 6, after V lost 3 bases and J lost 7 bases. Germline loops: CDR1 KGHSH, CDR2 LQKENI. This CDR3 has 14 residues. CDR3 residues: CASSPLGEGNEQFF. In nucleotides, the CDR3 is TGTGCCAGCTCACCTCTAGGGGAGGGGAATGAGCAGTTCTTC. The whole variable domain, filled in from reference TRBV18 and TRBJ2-1, reads NAGVMQNPRHLVRRRGQEARLRCSPMKGHSHVYWYRQLPEEGLKFMVYLQKENIIDESGMPKERFSAEFPKEGPSILRIQQVVRGDSAAYFCASSPLGEGNEQFFGPGTRLTVL.

This chain joins TRBV29-1 and TRBJ1-3; D remains unclear. This CDR3 is built from 14 residues. V lost 4 bases and J 4 bases, leaving 14 bases between the germline ends. Per the germline V gene, CDR1 is SQVTM and CDR2 is ANQGSEA. The CDR3 DNA is TGCAGCGTTGCGGGATTGGGGTCCGGAAACACCATATATTTT. Protein sequence: CSVAGLGSGNTIYF.